This entry features one T cell receptor beta chain sequence. Gene names refer to mouse genes. The read ends 1 residue before the CDR3 terminus; that terminus is restored from the germline J gene. Here immunoSEQ multiplex PCR was the method, and the copy in TCRdb shows in-frame clones only, minus some. Among 9,000 to 13,000 clones listed, more than 30% were seen once. This entry is derived from a study of tissue T cells after allogeneic stem cell transplantation. Indicated time point: mouse harvest day 7 after allogeneic transplant. Each mouse received 10^7 T-cell-depleted marrow cells plus 10^6 splenic CD5+ T cells by tail vein. CDR3 size: 14 residues. CDR1 SNHLY and CDR2 FYNGKV come from the germline V gene (reference sequence). Trimming cost V 3 bases and J 3 bases; bases outside gene matches: 2.

This clonotype was sampled from a female BALB/c mouse given C57BL/6 T cells with graft-versus-host disease after an allogeneic hematopoietic cell transplant. The sample taken for sequencing was skin. The rearrangement uses TRBV3 and TRBJ2-3; TRBD1 aligns across 8 bases. The chain's CDR3 is CASSFSGGAETLYF. The part of the CDR3 DNA that was read is TGTGCCAGCAGCTTCTCAGGGGGCGCAGAAACGCTGTAT.